The rows below give T cell receptor beta chains drawn from one sample of a study of memory CD4+ T cells and cytomegalovirus serostatus. The protocol was immunoSEQ multiplex PCR, while the TCRdb copy is restricted to in-frame clones and leaves out a portion. The sample shows some 65,000 clones, over 70% of them seen only once. Sequencing was performed on memory CD4+ T cells from blood. These receptors were collected from an adult in good health and CMV-seronegative. Some clones in this sample may be carry-over from other donors' samples. Both conserved end residues are part of each CDR3. D genes are given only for firm matches. Where a row states a size, it is once, few, many or the class of an expanded clone; other rows omit it.

v_gene	d_gene	abundance	j_gene	CDR3aa	CDR3nt
TRBV4-2	TRBD1	NA	TRBJ1-4	CASSQGTGGIREKLFF	TGTGCCAGCAGCCAAGGGACAGGGGGCATACGGGAAAAACTGTTTTTT
TRBV4-3	NA	NA	TRBJ2-7	CASSQDPHNGEQYF	TGCGCCAGCAGCCAAGACCCTCATAATGGGGAGCAGTACTTC
TRBV7-6	TRBD2	NA	TRBJ2-7	CASSFYSGGDEQYF	TGTGCCAGCAGCTTTTACAGCGGGGGGGATGAGCAGTACTTC
TRBV10-1	TRBD1	NA	TRBJ2-5	CASSSSGTVQETQYF	TGCGCCAGCAGTTCCTCCGGGACAGTCCAAGAGACCCAGTACTTC
TRBV19	NA	few	TRBJ1-1	CASSTGWKGTEAFF	TGTGCCAGTAGCACTGGTTGGAAAGGCACTGAAGCTTTCTTT
TRBV19	NA	NA	TRBJ1-5	CASSIQSRQPQHF	TGTGCCAGTAGTATCCAGTCAAGACAGCCCCAGCATTTT
TRBV5-1	NA	NA	TRBJ1-2	CASSLVDQLGYTF	TGCGCCAGCAGCTTAGTCGACCAACTTGGCTACACCTTC
TRBV4-3	NA	NA	TRBJ1-4	CASSQDPMGAAIATNEKLFF	TGCGCCAGCAGCCAAGACCCCATGGGGGCGGCGATTGCAACTAATGAAAAACTGTTTTTT
TRBV6-6	NA	once	TRBJ2-7	CATSNRDAEQYF	TGTGCCACCTCAAACAGGGACGCCGAGCAGTACTTC
TRBV5-1	TRBD1	NA	TRBJ1-6	CASSLDIGQGSNSPLHF	TGCGCCAGCAGCTTGGATATCGGACAGGGCTCTAATTCACCCCTCCACTTT
TRBV5-5	TRBD1	NA	TRBJ1-1	CASSFPTGGTEAFF	TGTGCCAGCAGCTTCCCCACAGGGGGTACTGAAGCTTTCTTT
TRBV10-3	NA	NA	TRBJ1-2	CAIMGQSPDYGYTF	TGTGCCATCATGGGGCAGAGTCCCGATTATGGCTACACCTTC
TRBV5-1	NA	NA	TRBJ2-7	CASRRDFESSYEQYF	TGCGCCAGCAGACGGGACTTTGAAAGCTCCTACGAGCAGTACTTC
TRBV2	TRBD2	NA	TRBJ2-4	CASRRGTSRAKNIQYF	TGTGCCAGCAGGAGAGGGACTAGCAGGGCCAAAAACATTCAGTACTTC
TRBV5-1	NA	NA	TRBJ2-3	CASVREPRTDTQYF	TGCGCCAGCGTTCGGGAGCCTCGCACAGATACGCAGTATTTT
TRBV27	NA	NA	TRBJ2-1	CASSRLARSSYNEQFF	TGTGCCAGCAGTCGGCTCGCCCGGAGCTCCTACAATGAGCAGTTCTTC
TRBV5-1	TRBD1	NA	TRBJ2-7	CASSQGQVEGEQYF	TGCGCCAGCAGCCAAGGACAGGTTGAGGGCGAGCAGTACTTC
TRBV27	NA	NA	TRBJ1-5	CASSLRGVSRLGSAQPQHF	TGTGCCAGCAGCCTGAGGGGAGTCAGTCGATTGGGTAGCGCTCAGCCCCAGCATTTT
TRBV21-1	NA	few	TRBJ1-1	CASSTREGEAFF	TGTGCCAGCAGCACCAGGGAGGGTGAAGCTTTCTTT
TRBV6-5	TRBD1	NA	TRBJ1-5	CASSSTGGRNQPQHF	TGTGCCAGCAGTTCCACAGGGGGCCGCAATCAGCCCCAGCATTTT
TRBV7-2	TRBD1	NA	TRBJ1-2	CASSFPGQGAFGYTF	TGTGCCAGCAGCTTCCCAGGACAGGGGGCGTTTGGCTACACCTTC
TRBV30	NA	NA	TRBJ1-2	CAWSVSGGLGYTF	TGTGCCTGGAGTGTATCCGGGGGGCTCGGCTACACCTTC
TRBV19	TRBD1	NA	TRBJ1-1	CASSRWTGSNTEAFF	TGTGCCAGTAGTCGGTGGACAGGGAGCAACACTGAAGCTTTCTTT
TRBV4-1	NA	few	TRBJ2-7	CASSQQQGYEQYF	TGCGCCAGCAGCCAACAACAGGGTTACGAGCAGTACTTC
TRBV2	NA	once	TRBJ1-3	CASSAQGNTIYF	TGTGCCAGCAGTGCCCAAGGAAACACCATATATTTT
TRBV4-2	NA	NA	TRBJ2-3	CASSQEGQGGTNTDTQYF	TGTGCCAGCAGCCAAGAAGGCCAAGGGGGGACAAACACAGATACGCAGTATTTT
TRBV2	TRBD1	NA	TRBJ2-1	CASSQQGEGEQFF	TGTGCCAGCAGCCAACAGGGGGAAGGTGAGCAGTTCTTC
TRBV4-2	NA	NA	TRBJ2-7	CASSQDPGLAREQYF	TGTGCCAGCAGCCAAGATCCGGGGCTTGCAAGGGAGCAGTACTTC
TRBV7-8	NA	NA	TRBJ1-1	CASSLVWGANTEAFF	TGTGCCAGCAGCTTAGTTTGGGGGGCGAACACTGAAGCTTTCTTT
TRBV2	TRBD2	NA	TRBJ2-5	CASRGLAGGRRETQYF	TGTGCCAGCAGAGGACTAGCGGGGGGGCGGAGAGAGACCCAGTACTTC
TRBV10-3	TRBD2	NA	TRBJ2-6	CAISDPRGGSGANVLTF	TGTGCCATCAGTGACCCACGGGGAGGGTCTGGGGCCAACGTCCTGACTTTC
TRBV7-2	NA	NA	TRBJ1-4	CASSFSIAEKLFF	TGTGCCAGCAGCTTTAGTATAGCCGAAAAACTGTTTTTT
TRBV2	NA	NA	TRBJ1-5	CASMADFAYSNQPQHF	TGTGCCAGCATGGCGGATTTTGCTTATAGCAATCAGCCCCAGCATTTT
TRBV7-2	NA	NA	TRBJ2-7	CASSLGSHYEQYF	TGTGCCAGCAGCTTGGGCAGTCACTACGAGCAGTACTTC
TRBV7-2	NA	NA	TRBJ2-7	CASSYWARVGEQYF	TGTGCCAGCAGTTACTGGGCGAGGGTAGGGGAGCAGTACTTC
TRBV18	NA	NA	TRBJ1-2	CASSPPGMADNYGYTF	TGTGCCAGCTCACCACCGGGTATGGCAGACAACTATGGCTACACCTTC
TRBV4-3	NA	NA	TRBJ1-1	CASSPSPVGGMNTEAFF	TGCGCCAGCAGCCCTTCACCGGTGGGGGGAATGAACACTGAAGCTTTCTTT
TRBV30	TRBD1	few	TRBJ2-7	CAWSGGQGLLEYF	TGTGCCTGGAGTGGGGGACAGGGCCTTTTGGAGTACTTC
TRBV10-3	NA	NA	TRBJ2-1	CAISEPQTDLYNEQFF	TGTGCCATCAGTGAGCCCCAGACAGACCTCTACAATGAGCAGTTCTTC
TRBV7-2	NA	NA	TRBJ1-2	CASSPARGHYGYTF	TGTGCCAGCAGCCCCGCGAGAGGTCACTATGGCTACACCTTC
TRBV7-9	NA	NA	TRBJ1-3	CASVRSGNTIYF	TGTGCCAGCGTGAGGTCTGGAAACACCATATATTTT
TRBV4-1	NA	NA	TRBJ1-4	CASSQDMLGEKLFF	TGCGCCAGCAGCCAAGATATGTTGGGTGAAAAACTGTTTTTT
TRBV18	TRBD1	once	TRBJ1-1	CASSPVSGGPNTEAFF	TGTGCCAGCTCACCGGTTTCAGGGGGACCGAACACTGAAGCTTTCTTT
TRBV7-9	TRBD1	NA	TRBJ1-3	CASQQGISSGNTIYF	TGTGCCAGCCAACAGGGGATTAGCTCTGGAAACACCATATATTTT
TRBV7-9	NA	NA	TRBJ2-3	CASSSRAHTDTQYF	TGTGCCAGCAGCTCCCGGGCCCACACAGATACGCAGTATTTT
TRBV4-3	NA	few	TRBJ2-3	CASSRGVVTTDTQYF	TGCGCCAGCAGCCGGGGAGTGGTAACCACAGATACGCAGTATTTT
TRBV27	NA	NA	TRBJ1-6	CASSPQKSSPLHF	TGTGCCAGCAGTCCGCAGAAGTCATCACCCCTCCACTTT
TRBV6-1	NA	NA	TRBJ1-6	CASSGGKSPLHF	TGTGCCAGCAGTGGAGGGAAATCACCCCTCCACTTT
TRBV30	NA	NA	TRBJ1-2	CAWSQDYGYTF	TGTGCCTGGAGTCAGGACTATGGCTACACCTTC
TRBV11-2	TRBD1	NA	TRBJ1-1	CASSLTGGTEAFF	TGTGCCAGCAGCCTTACAGGGGGCACTGAAGCTTTCTTT
TRBV19	NA	NA	TRBJ2-3	CASSPSTDTQYF	TGTGCCAGTAGCCCGAGCACAGATACGCAGTATTTT
TRBV10-1	TRBD2	NA	TRBJ2-7	CASSERKILAGETRKQYF	TGCGCCAGCAGCGAGAGGAAAATCCTAGCGGGAGAGACTCGGAAGCAGTACTTC